These T cell receptor beta chains were read from a single sample in a study of regulatory T cells in long-lasting Graves disease. TCRdb redid the calling of the multiplex PCR reads with MiXCR, one entry per CDR3 protein. The table lists roughly 400,000 distinct CDR3 sequences, under 25% of them singletons. Sample: peripheral blood mononuclear cells (PBMCs), taken when the disease was refractory, from a patient treated with antithyroid drugs. The receptors shown here come from a female donor with Graves disease. CDR3s include the opening cysteine and the closing phenylalanine or tryptophan. The order of the fields is D gene, J gene, clone size, V gene, CDR3 protein, CDR3 DNA. A D gene is named only where the DNA matches it firmly. Clone sizes are given selectively: once, few, many, or a class where the clone is expanded.

d_call: -; j_call: TRBJ1-1; clone_size: many; v_call: TRBV2; cdr3_aa: CASNLDQNTEAFF; cdr3_nt: TGTGCCAGCAATTTGGATCAGAACACTGAAGCTTTCTTT
d_call: -; j_call: TRBJ1-1; clone_size: -; v_call: TRBV29-1; cdr3_aa: CSVEVVNTEAFF; cdr3_nt: TGCAGCGTTGAAGTAGTGAACACTGAAGCTTTCTTT
d_call: TRBD2; j_call: TRBJ2-1; clone_size: few; v_call: TRBV20-1; cdr3_aa: CSASTNRGGPSYNEQFF; cdr3_nt: TGCAGTGCTAGTACCAACCGGGGGGGCCCCTCCTACAATGAGCAGTTCTTC
d_call: -; j_call: TRBJ2-2; clone_size: many; v_call: TRBV3-1; cdr3_aa: CASSRVGTGELFF; cdr3_nt: TGTGCCAGCAGCCGCGTAGGCACCGGGGAGCTGTTTTTT
d_call: -; j_call: TRBJ1-1; clone_size: many; v_call: TRBV2; cdr3_aa: CASTPLDTEAFF; cdr3_nt: TGTGCCAGCACCCCCTTGGACACTGAAGCTTTCTTT
d_call: -; j_call: TRBJ1-1; clone_size: many; v_call: TRBV28; cdr3_aa: CASSRPDWPSGAFF; cdr3_nt: TGTGCCAGCAGTCGGCCAGACTGGCCTTCGGGGGCTTTCTTT
d_call: -; j_call: TRBJ1-5; clone_size: many; v_call: TRBV10-2; cdr3_aa: CASSESGTNQPQHF; cdr3_nt: TGCGCCAGCAGTGAGTCAGGCACTAATCAGCCCCAGCATTTT
d_call: -; j_call: TRBJ1-3; clone_size: many; v_call: TRBV28; cdr3_aa: CASSLPRGNGNTIYF; cdr3_nt: TGTGCCAGCAGCCTCCCGAGGGGGAACGGAAACACCATATATTTT
d_call: -; j_call: TRBJ2-5; clone_size: -; v_call: TRBV11-2; cdr3_aa: CASSSSGGQGETQYF; cdr3_nt: TGTGCCAGCAGCTCGTCGGGGGGCCAGGGGGAGACCCAGTACTTC
d_call: -; j_call: TRBJ2-3; clone_size: few; v_call: TRBV3-1; cdr3_aa: CASSLRGAGDTQYF; cdr3_nt: TGTGCCAGCAGCCTCAGGGGAGCGGGAGATACGCAGTATTTT
d_call: -; j_call: TRBJ2-5; clone_size: -; v_call: TRBV7-9; cdr3_aa: CASSLTGAILETQYF; cdr3_nt: TGTGCCAGCAGCTTAACGGGGGCTATCTTGGAGACCCAGTACTTC
d_call: TRBD1; j_call: TRBJ2-1; clone_size: -; v_call: TRBV7-9; cdr3_aa: CASSTDRAPSYNEQFF; cdr3_nt: TGTGCCAGCAGCACAGACAGGGCGCCTTCCTACAATGAGCAGTTCTTC
d_call: -; j_call: TRBJ1-3; clone_size: -; v_call: TRBV5-1; cdr3_aa: CGSPRLFSGNTIYF; cdr3_nt: TGCGGTTCCCCAAGGCTTTTCTCTGGAAACACCATATATTTT
d_call: -; j_call: TRBJ1-1; clone_size: many; v_call: TRBV4-2; cdr3_aa: CASSQEMTANTEAFF; cdr3_nt: TGTGCCAGCAGCCAAGAGATGACGGCGAACACTGAAGCTTTCTTT
d_call: -; j_call: TRBJ2-5; clone_size: few; v_call: TRBV5-1; cdr3_aa: CASSFQGSDQETQYF; cdr3_nt: TGCGCCAGCAGCTTCCAGGGGTCGGACCAAGAGACCCAGTACTTC
d_call: TRBD1; j_call: TRBJ2-7; clone_size: many; v_call: TRBV28; cdr3_aa: CASSRTGDIEQYF; cdr3_nt: TGTGCCAGCAGTAGGACAGGGGACATCGAGCAGTACTTC
d_call: -; j_call: TRBJ1-4; clone_size: few; v_call: TRBV25-1; cdr3_aa: CASITTWGELFF; cdr3_nt: TGTGCCAGCATCACTACCTGGGGTGAGCTGTTTTTT
d_call: -; j_call: TRBJ2-2; clone_size: -; v_call: TRBV10-3; cdr3_aa: CAIRPRQSNAGELFF; cdr3_nt: TGTGCCATCAGGCCCAGACAATCTAATGCCGGGGAGCTGTTTTTT
d_call: TRBD1; j_call: TRBJ2-7; clone_size: many; v_call: TRBV11-2; cdr3_aa: CASSSIRRDSYEQYF; cdr3_nt: TGTGCCAGCAGCTCTATTCGTCGGGACAGCTACGAGCAGTACTTC
d_call: -; j_call: TRBJ2-7; clone_size: many; v_call: TRBV7-9; cdr3_aa: CASSSIPDYHEQYF; cdr3_nt: TGTGCCAGCAGCTCGATCCCGGACTACCACGAGCAGTACTTC
d_call: -; j_call: TRBJ2-2; clone_size: few; v_call: TRBV5-6; cdr3_aa: CASRSGLTTGELFF; cdr3_nt: TGTGCCAGCAGATCGGGACTCACCACCGGGGAGCTGTTTTTT
d_call: -; j_call: TRBJ1-1; clone_size: -; v_call: TRBV6-5; cdr3_aa: CASSYGRLMNTEAFF; cdr3_nt: TGTGCCAGCAGTTACGGCCGGCTCATGAACACTGAAGCTTTCTTT
d_call: TRBD1; j_call: TRBJ1-1; clone_size: many; v_call: TRBV11-1; cdr3_aa: CASSPSGQLNTEAFF; cdr3_nt: TGTGCCAGCAGCCCATCGGGACAGTTGAACACTGAAGCTTTCTTT
d_call: -; j_call: TRBJ2-7; clone_size: many; v_call: TRBV18; cdr3_aa: CASSRAGQLYEQYF; cdr3_nt: TGTGCCAGCTCACGGGCGGGACAGCTCTACGAGCAGTACTTC
d_call: TRBD1; j_call: TRBJ2-7; clone_size: many; v_call: TRBV3-1; cdr3_aa: CASSQRTGFDEQYF; cdr3_nt: TGTGCCAGCAGCCAACGGACAGGGTTCGACGAGCAGTACTTC
d_call: -; j_call: TRBJ1-5; clone_size: many; v_call: TRBV2; cdr3_aa: CASSEQTGINQPQHF; cdr3_nt: TGTGCCAGCAGTGAACAAACGGGGATCAATCAGCCCCAGCATTTT
d_call: TRBD1; j_call: TRBJ1-1; clone_size: many; v_call: TRBV28; cdr3_aa: CASSLTTGGTEAFF; cdr3_nt: TGTGCCAGCAGTTTAACGACAGGGGGAACTGAAGCTTTCTTT
d_call: -; j_call: TRBJ1-5; clone_size: -; v_call: TRBV27; cdr3_aa: CASSFDSDNQPQHF; cdr3_nt: TGTGCCAGCAGTTTTGACAGCGACAATCAGCCCCAGCATTTT